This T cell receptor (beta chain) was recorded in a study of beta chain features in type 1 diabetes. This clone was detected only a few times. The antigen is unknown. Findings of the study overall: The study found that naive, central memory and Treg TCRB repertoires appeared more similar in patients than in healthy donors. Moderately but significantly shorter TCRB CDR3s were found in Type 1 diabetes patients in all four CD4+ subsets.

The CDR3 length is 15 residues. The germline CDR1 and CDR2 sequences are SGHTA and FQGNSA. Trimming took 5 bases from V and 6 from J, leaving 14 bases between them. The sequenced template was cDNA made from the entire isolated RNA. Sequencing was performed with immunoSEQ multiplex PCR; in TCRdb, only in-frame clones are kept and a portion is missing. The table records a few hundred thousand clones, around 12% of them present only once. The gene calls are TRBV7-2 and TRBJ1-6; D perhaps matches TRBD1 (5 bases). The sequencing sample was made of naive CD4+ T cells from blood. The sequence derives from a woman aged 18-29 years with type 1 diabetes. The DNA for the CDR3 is TGTGCCAGCAGCGCGGCGGGACTCAGTAATTCACCCCTCCACTTT. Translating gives CASSAAGLSNSPLHF.